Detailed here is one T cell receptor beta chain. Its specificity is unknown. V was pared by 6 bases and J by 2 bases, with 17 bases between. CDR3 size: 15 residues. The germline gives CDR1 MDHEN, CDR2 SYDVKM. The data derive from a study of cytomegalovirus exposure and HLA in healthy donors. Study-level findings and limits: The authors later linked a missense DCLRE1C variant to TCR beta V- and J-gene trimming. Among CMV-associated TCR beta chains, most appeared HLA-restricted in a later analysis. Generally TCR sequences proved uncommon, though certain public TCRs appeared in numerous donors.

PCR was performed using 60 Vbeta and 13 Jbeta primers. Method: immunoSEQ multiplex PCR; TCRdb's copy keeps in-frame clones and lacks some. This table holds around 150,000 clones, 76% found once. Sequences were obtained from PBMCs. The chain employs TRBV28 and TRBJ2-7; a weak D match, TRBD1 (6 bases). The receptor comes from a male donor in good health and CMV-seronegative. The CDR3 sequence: CASSPGHLGPYEQYF. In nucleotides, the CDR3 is TGTGCCAGCAGCCCGGGACATCTAGGGCCCTACGAGCAGTACTTC.